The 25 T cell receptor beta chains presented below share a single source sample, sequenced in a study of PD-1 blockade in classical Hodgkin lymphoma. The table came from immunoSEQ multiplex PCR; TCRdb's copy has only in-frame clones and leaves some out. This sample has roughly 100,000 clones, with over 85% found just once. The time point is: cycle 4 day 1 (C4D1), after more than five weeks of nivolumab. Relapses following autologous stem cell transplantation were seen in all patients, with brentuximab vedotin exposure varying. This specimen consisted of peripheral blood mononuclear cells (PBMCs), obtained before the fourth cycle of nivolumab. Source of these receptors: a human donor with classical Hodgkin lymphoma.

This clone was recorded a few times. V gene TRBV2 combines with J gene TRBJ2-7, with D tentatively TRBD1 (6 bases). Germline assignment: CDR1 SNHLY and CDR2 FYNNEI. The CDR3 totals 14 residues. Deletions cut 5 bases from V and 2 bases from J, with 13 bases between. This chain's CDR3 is CASSKQGPTYEQYF. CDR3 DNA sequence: TGTGCCAGCAGTAAACAGGGACCGACCTACGAGCAGTACTTC.

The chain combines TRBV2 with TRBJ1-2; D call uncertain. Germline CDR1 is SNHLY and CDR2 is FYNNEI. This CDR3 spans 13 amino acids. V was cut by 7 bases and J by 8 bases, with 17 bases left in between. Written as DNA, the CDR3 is TGTGCCAGCACCCAGGACCTTACAAGGGGCTACACCTTC. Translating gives CASTQDLTRGYTF.

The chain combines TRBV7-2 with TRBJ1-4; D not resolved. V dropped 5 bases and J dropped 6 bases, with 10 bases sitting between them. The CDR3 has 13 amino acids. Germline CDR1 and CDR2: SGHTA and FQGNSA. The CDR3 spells CASSLGPDEKLFF. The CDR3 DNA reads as TGTGCCAGCAGCCTCGGACCGGATGAAAAACTGTTTTTT.

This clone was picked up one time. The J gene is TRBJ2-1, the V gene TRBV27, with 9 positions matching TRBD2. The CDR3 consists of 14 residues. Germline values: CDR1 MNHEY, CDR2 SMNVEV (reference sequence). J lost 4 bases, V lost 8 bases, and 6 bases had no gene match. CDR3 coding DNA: TGTGCCAGCCACCGGAGCGGGAGGTACAATGAGCAGTTCTTC. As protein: CASHRSGRYNEQFF.

The CDR3 nucleotides read TGTGCCAGCAGTTCCCAGGACCTCGATACGCAGTATTTT. As protein: CASSSQDLDTQYF. The rearrangement joins TRBV27 to TRBJ2-3; no firm D call. The V gene lost 4 bases and the J gene lost 6 bases, with 11 bases spanning the gap. Looked up from germline, CDR1 is MNHEY and CDR2 is SMNVEV (reference sequence). The CDR3 contains 13 residues.

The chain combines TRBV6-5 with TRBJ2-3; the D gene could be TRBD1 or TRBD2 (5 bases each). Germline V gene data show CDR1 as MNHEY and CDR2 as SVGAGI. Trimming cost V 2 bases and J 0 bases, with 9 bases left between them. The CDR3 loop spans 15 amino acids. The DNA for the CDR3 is TGTGCCAGCAGTTACCGGGGACCCAGCACAGATACGCAGTATTTT. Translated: CASSYRGPSTDTQYF.

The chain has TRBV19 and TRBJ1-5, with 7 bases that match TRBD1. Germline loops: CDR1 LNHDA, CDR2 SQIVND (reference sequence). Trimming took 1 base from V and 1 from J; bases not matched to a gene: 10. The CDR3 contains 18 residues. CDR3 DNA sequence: TGTGCCAGTAGTATAGTGACAGGGTACCAGGGGAGCAATCAGCCCCAGCATTTT. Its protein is CASSIVTGYQGSNQPQHF.

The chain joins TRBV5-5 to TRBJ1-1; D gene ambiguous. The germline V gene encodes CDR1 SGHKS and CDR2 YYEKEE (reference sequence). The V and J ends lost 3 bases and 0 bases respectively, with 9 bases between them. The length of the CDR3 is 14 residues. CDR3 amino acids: CASSWPSVNTEAFF. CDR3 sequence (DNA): TGTGCCAGCAGCTGGCCGTCAGTGAACACTGAAGCTTTCTTT.

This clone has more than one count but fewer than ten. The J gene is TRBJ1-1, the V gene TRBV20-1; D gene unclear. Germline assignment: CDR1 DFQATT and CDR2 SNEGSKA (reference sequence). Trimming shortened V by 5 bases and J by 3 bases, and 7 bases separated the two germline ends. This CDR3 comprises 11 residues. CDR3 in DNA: TGCAGTGCTCACCGGGACACTGAAGCTTTCTTT. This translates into CSAHRDTEAFF.

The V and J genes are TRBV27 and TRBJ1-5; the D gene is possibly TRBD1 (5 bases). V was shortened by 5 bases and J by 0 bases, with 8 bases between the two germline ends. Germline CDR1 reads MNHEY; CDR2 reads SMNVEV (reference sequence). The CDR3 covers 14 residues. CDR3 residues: CASSDRNSNQPQHF. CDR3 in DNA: TGTGCCAGCAGTGACAGAAATAGCAATCAGCCCCAGCATTTT.

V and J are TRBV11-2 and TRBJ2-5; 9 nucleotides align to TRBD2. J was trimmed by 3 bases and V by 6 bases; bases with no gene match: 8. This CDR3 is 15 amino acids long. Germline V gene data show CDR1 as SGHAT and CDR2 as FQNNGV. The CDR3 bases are TGTGCCAGCAGTCCCTGGGGCGGGAGGGAAGAGACCCAGTACTTC. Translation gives CASSPWGGREETQYF.

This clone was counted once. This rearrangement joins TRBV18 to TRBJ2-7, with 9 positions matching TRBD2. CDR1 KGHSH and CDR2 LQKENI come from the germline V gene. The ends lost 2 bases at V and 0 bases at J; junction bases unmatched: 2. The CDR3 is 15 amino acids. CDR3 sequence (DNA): TGTGCCAGCTCACCAGGACTAGCGAGCTCCTACGAGCAGTACTTC. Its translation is CASSPGLASSYEQYF.

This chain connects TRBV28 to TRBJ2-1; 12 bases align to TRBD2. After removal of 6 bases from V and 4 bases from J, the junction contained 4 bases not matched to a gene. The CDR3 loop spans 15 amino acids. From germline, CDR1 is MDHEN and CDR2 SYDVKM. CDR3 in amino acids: CASRTGLAGYNEQFF. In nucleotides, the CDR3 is TGTGCCAGCAGGACCGGACTAGCGGGGTACAATGAGCAGTTCTTC.

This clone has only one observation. CDR3 amino acids: CASHAGGTQYF. As DNA, the CDR3 is TGTGCCAGCCATGCTGGGGGGACCCAGTACTTC. The rearrangement uses TRBV2 and TRBJ2-5; D could derive from TRBD1 or TRBD2 (5 bases each). Germline loops: CDR1 SNHLY, CDR2 FYNNEI. This CDR3 comprises 11 residues. Trimming shortened V by 8 bases and J by 7 bases, and 11 bases separated the two germline ends.

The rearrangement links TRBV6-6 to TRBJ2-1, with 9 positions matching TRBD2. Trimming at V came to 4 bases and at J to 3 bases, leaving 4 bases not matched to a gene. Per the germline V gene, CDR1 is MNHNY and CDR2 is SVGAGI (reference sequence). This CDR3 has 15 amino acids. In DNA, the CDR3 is TGTGCCAGCAGTTTGAAGCGGGAGGTCTACAATGAGCAGTTCTTC. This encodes CASSLKREVYNEQFF.

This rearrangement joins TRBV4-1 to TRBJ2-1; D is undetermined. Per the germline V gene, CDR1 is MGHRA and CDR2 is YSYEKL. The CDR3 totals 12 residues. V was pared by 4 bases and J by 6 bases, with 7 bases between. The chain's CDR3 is CASSPLGNEQFF. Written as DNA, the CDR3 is TGCGCCAGCAGCCCTCTCGGCAATGAGCAGTTCTTC.

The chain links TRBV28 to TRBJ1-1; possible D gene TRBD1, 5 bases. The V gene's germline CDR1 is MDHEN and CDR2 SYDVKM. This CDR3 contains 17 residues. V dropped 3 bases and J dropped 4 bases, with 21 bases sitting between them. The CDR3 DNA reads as TGTGCCAGCAGTTTTCTCCTGCTGACAGACCACGCCACTGAAGCTTTCTTT. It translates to CASSFLLLTDHATEAFF.

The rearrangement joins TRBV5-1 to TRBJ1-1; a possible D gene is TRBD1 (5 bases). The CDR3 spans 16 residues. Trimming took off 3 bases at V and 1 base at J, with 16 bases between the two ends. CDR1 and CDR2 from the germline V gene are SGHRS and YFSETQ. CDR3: CASSWEGRNTNTEAFF. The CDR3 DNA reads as TGCGCCAGCAGCTGGGAGGGACGGAATACGAACACTGAAGCTTTCTTT.

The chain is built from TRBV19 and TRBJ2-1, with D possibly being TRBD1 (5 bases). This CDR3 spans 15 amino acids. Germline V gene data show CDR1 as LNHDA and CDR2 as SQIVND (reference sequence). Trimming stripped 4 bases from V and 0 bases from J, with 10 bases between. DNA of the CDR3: TGTGCCAGTAGTAGCCAGGGCAGCTCCTACAATGAGCAGTTCTTC. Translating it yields CASSSQGSSYNEQFF. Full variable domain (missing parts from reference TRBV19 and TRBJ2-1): DGGITQSPKYLFRKEGQNVTLSCEQNLNHDAMYWYRQDPGQGLRLIYYSQIVNDFQKGDIAEGYSVSREKKESFPLTVTSAQKNPTAFYLCASSSQGSSYNEQFFGPGTRLTVL.

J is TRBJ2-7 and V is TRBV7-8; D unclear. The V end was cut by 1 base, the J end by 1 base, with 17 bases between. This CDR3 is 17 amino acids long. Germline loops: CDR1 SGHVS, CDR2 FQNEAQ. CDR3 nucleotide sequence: TGTGCCAGCAGCTTAGGTTTCGGAGTCTCGGCGTCCTACGAGCAGTACTTC. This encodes CASSLGFGVSASYEQYF.

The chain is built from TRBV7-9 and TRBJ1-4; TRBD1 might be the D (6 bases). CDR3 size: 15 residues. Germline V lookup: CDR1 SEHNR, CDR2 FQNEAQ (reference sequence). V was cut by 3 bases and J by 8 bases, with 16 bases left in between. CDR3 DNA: TGTGCCAGCAGCTTTCCCCCAGGGGTGGGGGAAAAACTGTTTTTT. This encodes CASSFPPGVGEKLFF.

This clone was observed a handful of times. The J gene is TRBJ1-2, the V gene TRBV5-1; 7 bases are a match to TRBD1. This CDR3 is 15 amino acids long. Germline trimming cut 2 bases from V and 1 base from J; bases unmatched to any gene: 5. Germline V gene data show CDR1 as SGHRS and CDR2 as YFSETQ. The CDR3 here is CASSLTGDRNYGYTF. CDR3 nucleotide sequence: TGCGCCAGCAGCTTAACAGGGGACCGTAACTATGGCTACACCTTC.

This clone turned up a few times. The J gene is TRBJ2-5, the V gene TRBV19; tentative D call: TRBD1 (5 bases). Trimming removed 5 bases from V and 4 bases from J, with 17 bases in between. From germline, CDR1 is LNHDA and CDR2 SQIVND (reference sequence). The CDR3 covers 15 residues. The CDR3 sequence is CASSSGSGLGETQYF. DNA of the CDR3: TGTGCCAGTAGTTCCGGGTCAGGGTTGGGAGAGACCCAGTACTTC.

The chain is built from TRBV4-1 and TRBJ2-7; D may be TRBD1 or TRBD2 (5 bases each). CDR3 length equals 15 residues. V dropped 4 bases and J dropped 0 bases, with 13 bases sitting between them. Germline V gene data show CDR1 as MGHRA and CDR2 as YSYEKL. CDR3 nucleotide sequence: TGCGCCAGCAGCCTTCCCGGGACGGACTCCTACGAGCAGTACTTC. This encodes CASSLPGTDSYEQYF.

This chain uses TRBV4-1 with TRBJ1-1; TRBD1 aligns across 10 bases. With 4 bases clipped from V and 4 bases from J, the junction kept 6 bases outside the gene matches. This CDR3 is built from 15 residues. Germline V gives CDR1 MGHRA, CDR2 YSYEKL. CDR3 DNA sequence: TGCGCCAGCAGCCCGGGGACAGGGGTTGTCACTGAAGCTTTCTTT. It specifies CASSPGTGVVTEAFF.